This TCR beta chain was captured in a study of cytomegalovirus exposure and HLA in healthy donors. Findings and limits, study-wide: TCR beta chain V- and J-gene trimming was linked, in a later analysis, to a missense variant in DCLRE1C. TCR sequences were mostly rare, though some public TCRs occurred in many donors. For most TCR beta V segments, an earlier analysis put the productive rate at about 87% or about 30% of the time. As a later analysis showed, several of the most significant clusters appeared to be linked to common viral pathogens.

About this clone: The antigen is unknown.

Between the trimmed V and J ends, which lost 6 bases and 1 base, there was a span of 12 bases. From germline, CDR1 is SGHTA and CDR2 FQGTGA. This CDR3 has 14 residues. The PCR was carried out with 60 Vbeta primers and 13 Jbeta primers. Here immunoSEQ multiplex PCR was the method, and the copy in TCRdb shows in-frame clones only, minus some. The table shows 95,000 to 110,000 clones, with under 80% occurring only once. The clonotype comes from a young woman in good health and CMV-seropositive. The chain uses TRBV7-3 and TRBJ1-1, with D possibly TRBD1 on 5 matching bases. The sample comprised PBMCs. The CDR3, as DNA: TGTGCCAGCAGTAACCCCGGGGGGAACACTGAAGCTTTCTTT. It encodes CASSNPGGNTEAFF. Drawing the rest from reference TRBV7-3 and TRBJ1-1, the complete variable domain is GAGVSQTPSNKVTEKGKYVELRCDPISGHTALYWYRQSLGQGPEFLIYFQGTGAADDSGLPNDRFFAVRPEGSVSTLKIQRTERGDSAVYLCASSNPGGNTEAFFGQGTRLTVV.